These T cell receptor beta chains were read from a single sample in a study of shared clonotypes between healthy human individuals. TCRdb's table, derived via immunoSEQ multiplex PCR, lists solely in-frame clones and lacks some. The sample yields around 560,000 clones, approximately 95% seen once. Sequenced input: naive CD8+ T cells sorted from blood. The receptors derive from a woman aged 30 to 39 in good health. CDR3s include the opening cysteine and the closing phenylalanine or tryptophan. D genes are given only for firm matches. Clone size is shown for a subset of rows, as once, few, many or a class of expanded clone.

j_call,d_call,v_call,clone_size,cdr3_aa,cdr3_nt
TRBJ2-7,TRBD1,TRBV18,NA,CASSGTGLEQYF,TGTGCCAGCTCAGGGACAGGGCTCGAGCAGTACTTC
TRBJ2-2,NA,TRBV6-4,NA,CASRGVTGELFF,TGTGCCAGCAGGGGAGTGACTGGGGAGCTGTTTTTT
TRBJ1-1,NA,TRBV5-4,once,CASSLFRGTEAFF,TGTGCCAGCAGCTTGTTCAGGGGTACTGAAGCTTTCTTT
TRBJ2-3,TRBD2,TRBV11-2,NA,CASSLAGGPDTQYF,TGTGCCAGCAGCCTAGCGGGAGGGCCAGATACGCAGTATTTT
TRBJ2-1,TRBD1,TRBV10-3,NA,CAIRGQGAGNEQFF,TGTGCCATCAGGGGACAGGGGGCTGGAAATGAGCAGTTCTTC
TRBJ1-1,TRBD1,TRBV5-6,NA,CASSLDSGTGASAFF,TGTGCCAGCAGCTTGGATTCCGGGACAGGGGCGTCGGCTTTCTTT
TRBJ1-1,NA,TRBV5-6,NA,CASSWGTTEAFF,TGTGCCAGCAGCTGGGGGACTACTGAAGCTTTCTTT
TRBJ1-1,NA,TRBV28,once,CACGGASEAFF,TGTGCCTGCGGGGGGGCGAGTGAAGCTTTCTTT
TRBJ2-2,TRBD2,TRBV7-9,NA,CASSFPSGTNTGELFF,TGTGCCAGCAGCTTCCCTAGCGGGACGAACACCGGGGAGCTGTTTTTT
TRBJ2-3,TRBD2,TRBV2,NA,CASSEQLAGSYSDTQYF,TGTGCCAGCAGTGAACAACTAGCGGGTTCCTACTCAGATACGCAGTATTTT
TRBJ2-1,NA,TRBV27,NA,CASSLDFYNEQFF,TGTGCCAGCAGTTTGGACTTCTACAATGAGCAGTTCTTC
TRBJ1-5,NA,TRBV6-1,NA,CASSESMMSNQPQHF,TGTGCCAGCAGTGAATCTATGATGAGCAATCAGCCCCAGCATTTT
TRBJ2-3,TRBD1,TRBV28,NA,CASSLPGQGALEDTQYF,TGTGCCAGCAGTCTCCCCGGACAGGGGGCCCTGGAAGATACGCAGTATTTT
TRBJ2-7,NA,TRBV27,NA,CASSWVGGPYEQYF,TGTGCCAGCAGTTGGGTTGGAGGCCCCTACGAGCAGTACTTC
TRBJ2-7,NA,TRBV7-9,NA,CASSSSANRGDEQYF,TGTGCCAGCAGCTCCAGCGCCAACCGGGGCGACGAGCAGTACTTC
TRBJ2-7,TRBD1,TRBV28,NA,CASSFLGQGAHGYF,TGTGCCAGCAGTTTCCTGGGACAGGGGGCCCACGGGTACTTC
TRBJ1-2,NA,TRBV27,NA,CASSLRQGFSYGYTF,TGTGCCAGCAGTTTACGGCAGGGGTTCAGCTATGGCTACACCTTC
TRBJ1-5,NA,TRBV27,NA,CASRVMGLSNQPQHF,TGTGCCAGCAGAGTGATGGGCTTGTCCAATCAGCCCCAGCATTTT
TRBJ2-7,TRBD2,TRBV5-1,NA,CASSLTSGILYEQYF,TGCGCCAGCAGCCTGACTAGCGGGATCCTCTACGAGCAGTACTTC